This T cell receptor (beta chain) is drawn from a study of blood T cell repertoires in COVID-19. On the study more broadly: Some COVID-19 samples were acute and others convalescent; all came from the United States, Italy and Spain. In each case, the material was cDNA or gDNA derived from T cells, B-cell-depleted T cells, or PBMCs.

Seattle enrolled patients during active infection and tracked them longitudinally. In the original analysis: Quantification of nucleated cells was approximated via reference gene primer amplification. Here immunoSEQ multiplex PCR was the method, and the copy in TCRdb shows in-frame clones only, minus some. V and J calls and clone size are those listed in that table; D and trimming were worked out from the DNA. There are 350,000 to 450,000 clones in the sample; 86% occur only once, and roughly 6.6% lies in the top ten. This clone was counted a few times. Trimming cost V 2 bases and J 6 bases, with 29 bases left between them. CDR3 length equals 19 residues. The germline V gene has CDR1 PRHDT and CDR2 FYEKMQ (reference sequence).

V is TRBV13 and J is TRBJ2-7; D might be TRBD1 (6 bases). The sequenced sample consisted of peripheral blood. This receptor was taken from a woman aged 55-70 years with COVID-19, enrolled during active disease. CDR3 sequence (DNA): TGTGCCAGCAGCTTAACAGTTCAGGACAGCGCCAACAGGGTGGGCGAGCAGTACTTC. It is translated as CASSLTVQDSANRVGEQYF.